The present T cell receptor (beta chain) was sequenced within a study of blood T cell repertoires in COVID-19. In the source study's methods: Estimates of nucleated cell counts were drawn from the amplification of reference gene primers. Using immunoSEQ multiplex PCR, the repertoire was profiled, and TCRdb retains in-frame clones only, with some absent. V, J and clone size were drawn from that table, and D and trimming were deduced from the DNA. Counted here are fewer than 150,000 clones, about 84% occurring once; the ten biggest clones make up about 1.6%. The length of the CDR3 is 12 residues. Trimming removed 2 bases at V and 6 bases at J, with 4 bases between. Germline CDR1 is SNHLY and CDR2 is FYNNEI.

The sample taken for sequencing was peripheral blood. J is TRBJ1-4 and V is TRBV2; no clear D. The TCR comes from a man aged 45 to 65 with acute or convalescent COVID-19. Here the CDR3 reads CASSEFDEKLFF. CDR3 bases: TGTGCCAGCAGTGAATTCGATGAAAAACTGTTTTTT.